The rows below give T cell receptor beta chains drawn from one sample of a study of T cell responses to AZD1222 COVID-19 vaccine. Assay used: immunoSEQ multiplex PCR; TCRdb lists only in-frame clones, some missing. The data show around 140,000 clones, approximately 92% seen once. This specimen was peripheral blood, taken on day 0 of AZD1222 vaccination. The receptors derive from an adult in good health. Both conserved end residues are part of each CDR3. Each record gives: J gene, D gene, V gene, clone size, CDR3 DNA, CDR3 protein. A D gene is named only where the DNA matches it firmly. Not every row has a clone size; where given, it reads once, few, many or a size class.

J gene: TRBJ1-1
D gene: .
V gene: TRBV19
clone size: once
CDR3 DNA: TGTGCCAGTAGATTCCGGGACGGGTTGAACACTGAAGCTTTCTTT
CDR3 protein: CASRFRDGLNTEAFF

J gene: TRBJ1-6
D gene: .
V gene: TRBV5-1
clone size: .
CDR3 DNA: TGCGCCAGCAGCTTGAATGGGGGTGAGGTTTCACCCCTCCACTTT
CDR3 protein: CASSLNGGEVSPLHF

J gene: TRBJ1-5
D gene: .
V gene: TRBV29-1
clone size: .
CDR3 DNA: TGCAGCGTTGAAGAGCTGGGGGTTCAGCATTTT
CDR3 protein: CSVEELGVQHF

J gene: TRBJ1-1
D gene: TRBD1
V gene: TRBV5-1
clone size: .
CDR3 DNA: TGCGCCAGCAGCGGGCGGACAGGGAGCACTGAAGCTTTCTTT
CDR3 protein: CASSGRTGSTEAFF

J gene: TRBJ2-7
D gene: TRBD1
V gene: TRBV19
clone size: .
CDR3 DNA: TGCGATGGGGACAGGGGCCACTTCTACGAGCAGTACTTC
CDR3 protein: CDGDRGHFYEQYF

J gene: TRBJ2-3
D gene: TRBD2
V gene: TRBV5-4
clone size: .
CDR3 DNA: TGTGCCAGCAGCTTAGGCGGGAGGTTCGGTACGCAGTATTTT
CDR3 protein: CASSLGGRFGTQYF

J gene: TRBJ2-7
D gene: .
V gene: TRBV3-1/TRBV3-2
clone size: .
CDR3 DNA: TGTGCCAGCAGCCGACGGGCGGTGTCCTACGAGCAGTACTTC
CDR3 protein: CASSRRAVSYEQYF

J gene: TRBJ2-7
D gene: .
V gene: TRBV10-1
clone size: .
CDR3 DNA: TGCGCCAGCAGTGGAGGCAGGGTAGGAGAGCAGTACTTC
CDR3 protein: CASSGGRVGEQYF

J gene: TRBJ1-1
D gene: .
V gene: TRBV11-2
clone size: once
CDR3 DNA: TGTGCCAGCAGCTTAGATCAGCGGCAGCGCAACCCCAACACTGAAGCTTTCTTT
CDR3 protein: CASSLDQRQRNPNTEAFF

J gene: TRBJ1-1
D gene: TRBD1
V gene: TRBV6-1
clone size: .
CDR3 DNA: TGTGCCAGCAGTGAAGTCTTACCAGGGGGGGACATGAACACTGAAGCTTTCTTT
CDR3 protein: CASSEVLPGGDMNTEAFF

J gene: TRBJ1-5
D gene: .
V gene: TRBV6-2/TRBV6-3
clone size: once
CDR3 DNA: TGTGCCAGCAGCTTAGGGACAACATGGGGCAATCAGCCCCAGCATTTT
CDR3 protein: CASSLGTTWGNQPQHF